One sample yielded the 28 T cell receptor beta chains listed below, sequenced in a study of T cells in Graves' hyperthyroidism and ophthalmopathy. Amplified TCR beta CDR3 regions came from RNA transcripts. With the HTBI primer set, the TCR CDR3 went through a first round of RT-PCR. TCRdb analysed the multiplex PCR reads with MiXCR anew, one entry per CDR3 protein. The sample holds a few hundred thousand distinct CDR3 sequences, 15% to 20% seen once. Sequencing was carried out using blood. The source of these receptors is a woman in her 50s with Graves' hyperthyroidism.

Ten or more counts support this clonotype. V gene TRBV11-2 combines with J gene TRBJ1-3; D is uncertain. Trimming cost V 1 base and J 0 bases, with 10 bases left between them. There are 16 residues in the CDR3. CDR1 and CDR2 (germline): SGHAT, FQNNGV. DNA for the CDR3: TGTGCCAGCAGCTTAGTGTCGCCTGGCTCTGGAAACACCATATATTTT. The encoded protein is CASSLVSPGSGNTIYF.

The genes are TRBV5-8 and TRBJ2-7; 7 positions match TRBD2. CDR1 is SGHTS, CDR2 YDEGEE, per germline. V gave up 0 bases and J gave up 6 bases; unmatched junction bases: 12. The CDR3 runs 16 residues. The CDR3 sequence: CASSLGLAALGAEQYF. In nucleotides, the CDR3 is TGTGCCAGCAGCTTGGGTCTAGCGGCCTTAGGGGCCGAGCAGTACTTC.

This chain connects TRBV29-1 to TRBJ1-5; tentatively, D is TRBD1 (5 bases). CDR1 is SQVTM, CDR2 ANQGSEA, per germline. This CDR3 is built from 13 residues. V lost 6 bases, J lost 4 bases, and 13 bases lay in between. The DNA for the CDR3 is TGCAGCGTGGGGCCATCACAAAATCAGCCCCAGCATTTT. This codes for CSVGPSQNQPQHF.

The gene calls are TRBV5-1 and TRBJ1-4; the D gene is possibly TRBD1 (5 bases). Germline-derived CDR1 and CDR2 are SGHRS and YFSETQ. V was clipped by 4 bases and J by 8 bases, with 18 bases between them. This CDR3 region has 15 residues. CDR3 bases: TGCGCCAGCAGCCCCGCCGGGACCTCGGACGAAAAACTGTTTTTT. It codes for CASSPAGTSDEKLFF.

This clonotype was counted many times. The V call is TRBV3-1, the J call TRBJ2-3; TRBD2 matches 11 bases. V shed 1 base and J 7 bases; nucleotides not matched to a gene: 7. CDR3 length: 16 residues. Germline assignment: CDR1 LGHDT and CDR2 YNNKEL (reference sequence). Written as DNA, the CDR3 is TGTGCCAGCAGCCAAGCCGGGACTAGCGGCACGAATACGCAGTATTTT. The encoded protein is CASSQAGTSGTNTQYF.

V and J are TRBV5-8 and TRBJ1-1; a weak D match, TRBD1 (6 bases). V lost 0 bases, J lost 3 bases, and 12 bases lay in between. Germline-derived CDR1 and CDR2 are SGHTS and YDEGEE. The CDR3 runs 15 residues. This CDR3 reads CASSLGQGRHTEAFF. The CDR3 DNA reads TGTGCCAGCAGCTTGGGGCAGGGGAGACACACTGAAGCTTTCTTT.

The chain joins TRBV7-8 to TRBJ2-1; 10 positions match TRBD2. V was pared by 1 base and J by 4 bases, with 7 bases of the junction left unmatched. This CDR3 has 17 residues. Germline CDR1 SGHVS, CDR2 FQNEAQ. CDR3 sequence (DNA): TGTGCCAGCAGCTTAGATGGCAAACTAGCGGGATACAATGAGCAGTTCTTC. Translation gives CASSLDGKLAGYNEQFF.

The V and J genes are TRBV5-1 and TRBJ2-1; maybe TRBD1 (6 bases). Germline lookup yields CDR1 SGHRS and CDR2 YFSETQ. V was clipped by 6 bases and J by 4 bases, with 11 bases between them. This CDR3 contains 13 residues. CDR3 DNA: TGCGCCAGCAACCCTGGACAGTACAATGAGCAGTTCTTC. It encodes CASNPGQYNEQFF.

This clonotype was seen a handful of times. The chain recombines TRBV4-1 with TRBJ2-2, with 8 positions matching TRBD2. The germline CDR1 and CDR2 sequences are MGHRA and YSYEKL. This CDR3 has 16 residues. V was clipped by 4 bases and J by 2 bases; unmatched bases: 6. CDR3 amino acids: CASSLISGANTGELFF. CDR3 DNA: TGCGCCAGCAGCCTGATTAGCGGGGCCAACACCGGGGAGCTGTTTTTT.

This chain uses TRBV19 with TRBJ2-1; D is uncertain. The CDR3 loop spans 14 amino acids. V shed 3 bases and J shed 6 bases, with 12 bases lying between them. The germline CDR1 and CDR2 sequences are LNHDA and SQIVND (reference sequence). CDR3 bases: TGTGCCAGTAGTATCAGGCACACTTCCAATGAGCAGTTCTTC. Protein sequence: CASSIRHTSNEQFF. Full variable domain (outside the CDR3, taken from reference TRBV19 and TRBJ2-1): DGGITQSPKYLFRKEGQNVTLSCEQNLNHDAMYWYRQDPGQGLRLIYYSQIVNDFQKGDIAEGYSVSREKKESFPLTVTSAQKNPTAFYLCASSIRHTSNEQFFGPGTRLTVL.

The chain couples TRBV7-8 to TRBJ2-5; D not certain. Germline assignment: CDR1 SGHVS and CDR2 FQNEAQ. The CDR3 runs to 15 residues. The V end lost 2 bases, the J end lost 2 bases, and 12 bases lay between the germline ends. This CDR3 is CASSLKAIRQETQYF. The CDR3 DNA reads TGTGCCAGCAGCTTAAAGGCCATTCGGCAAGAGACCCAGTACTTC.

This clonotype was seen more than once but under ten times. V is TRBV27 and J is TRBJ2-7; D is perhaps TRBD1 (6 bases). The CDR3 loop spans 13 amino acids. The germline V gene encodes CDR1 MNHEY and CDR2 SMNVEV (reference sequence). V dropped 5 bases and J dropped 4 bases, with 12 bases sitting between them. CDR3: CASSLGTFYEQYF. CDR3 DNA: TGTGCCAGCAGTCTCGGGACATTTTACGAGCAGTACTTC.

This clonotype was recorded at least ten times. The chain employs TRBV28 and TRBJ1-2; D remains unclear. This CDR3 spans 12 amino acids. CDR1 is MDHEN and CDR2 is SYDVKM in the germline V gene. V was trimmed by 3 bases and J by 8 bases, leaving 10 bases between them. The CDR3 reads CASSFPIGGYTF. Here the CDR3 DNA reads TGTGCCAGCAGTTTTCCCATAGGGGGCTACACCTTC.

The V gene is TRBV6-1, the J gene TRBJ2-6; TRBD1 agrees at 8 bases. There are 15 residues in the CDR3. The junction had 5 bases not matched to a gene; V was cut back by 6 bases and J by 4 bases. Germline loops: CDR1 MNHNS, CDR2 SASEGT. The DNA for the CDR3 is TGTGCCAGCAGCCAGGGGGCGGAAGGGGCCAACGTCCTGACTTTC. Its protein product is CASSQGAEGANVLTF.

This clonotype turned up a few times. The chain links TRBV27 to TRBJ2-5; 7 bases map to TRBD1. With V trimmed by 4 bases and J by 1 base, 15 bases remained unmatched. The CDR3 loop spans 18 amino acids. Germline V lookup: CDR1 MNHEY, CDR2 SMNVEV (reference sequence). CDR3 nucleotides: TGTGCCAGCAGTTCTATATCCCCCCCGACAGGGACCCAAGAGACCCAGTACTTC. Its protein product is CASSSISPPTGTQETQYF.

This clonotype was seen many times. The J gene is TRBJ2-7, the V gene TRBV28; D gene unclear. This CDR3 comprises 15 residues. V was clipped by 6 bases and J by 0 bases, with 15 bases between them. CDR1 and CDR2 from the germline V gene are MDHEN and SYDVKM. CDR3 nucleotides: TGTGCCAGCAGCCCCCAGAGCGCGAGCTCCTACGAGCAGTACTTC. Its protein is CASSPQSASSYEQYF.

The chain has TRBV4-1 and TRBJ2-6, with 7 bases that match TRBD1. The CDR3 loop spans 20 amino acids. CDR1 is MGHRA and CDR2 is YSYEKL in the germline V gene. V was clipped by 0 bases and J by 0 bases; unmatched bases: 11. The CDR3 loop reads CASSQEGGDRYGSGANVLTF. CDR3 bases: TGCGCCAGCAGCCAAGAAGGGGGCGACAGGTATGGCTCTGGGGCCAACGTCCTGACTTTC.

The chain has TRBV4-1 and TRBJ2-7; D not resolved. Per germline, CDR1 MGHRA and CDR2 YSYEKL. The V gene lost 1 base and the J gene lost 3 bases, with 10 bases spanning the gap. The CDR3 spans 14 residues. CDR3 sequence reads: CASSQVGNGYEQYF. In nucleotides, the CDR3 is TGCGCCAGCAGCCAAGTGGGGAATGGCTACGAGCAGTACTTC.

The sample holds a few counts of this clonotype. The CDR3 DNA sequence: TGTGCCAGCAGTTTAGGGAGCGAAGGCGAGCAGTACTTC. It is translated as CASSLGSEGEQYF. The chain employs TRBV28 and TRBJ2-7; D perhaps matches TRBD2 (5 bases). The V end lost 2 bases, the J end lost 6 bases, and 11 bases lay between the germline ends. CDR3 size: 13 residues. Germline loops: CDR1 MDHEN, CDR2 SYDVKM. The full variable domain, completed using reference TRBV28 and TRBJ2-7, is DVKVTQSSRYLVKRTGEKVFLECVQDMDHENMFWYRQDPGLGLRLIYFSYDVKMKEKGDIPEGYSVSREKKERFSLILESASTNQTSMYLCASSLGSEGEQYFGPGTRLTVT.

This chain joins TRBV5-4 and TRBJ1-1; the D gene is possibly TRBD1 (6 bases). Trimming stripped 0 bases from V and 5 bases from J, with 14 bases between. Germline CDR1 SGHNT, CDR2 YYREEE (reference sequence). This CDR3 region has 15 residues. The CDR3 here is CASSLEGGRRTEAFF. In DNA, the CDR3 is TGTGCCAGCAGCTTGGAGGGGGGGCGCAGGACTGAAGCTTTCTTT.

Concerning this clonotype: A much larger clonotype is one base distant, so this may be a read error. For the CDR3, the DNA is TGTGCCATCAGTGAAACCGTTGGCAGCTCCTCTGGAAACACCATATATTTT. Amino acid sequence: CAISETVGSSSGNTIYF. The J gene is TRBJ1-3, the V gene TRBV10-3, with D hard to call. CDR3 length equals 17 residues. Per germline, CDR1 ENHRY and CDR2 SYGVKD. The ends were cut back, 3 bases at V and 0 bases at J, with 15 bases in the middle.

The V call is TRBV6-2 or TRBV6-3, the J call TRBJ1-2, with D possibly TRBD1 on 6 matching bases. The CDR3 spans 14 residues. CDR1 is MNHEY, CDR2 SVGEGT, per germline. The V end was cut by 3 bases, the J end by 4 bases, with 12 bases between. CDR3 bases: TGTGCCAGCAGTTATCAGGACAGAACCTATGGCTACACCTTC. It specifies CASSYQDRTYGYTF.

The chain is built from TRBV28 and TRBJ2-1, with a tentative D call TRBD2 (7 bases). The CDR3 extends over 21 amino acids. CDR1 is MDHEN and CDR2 is SYDVKM in the germline V gene. V was pared by 2 bases and J by 5 bases, with 31 bases between. The CDR3 protein is CASSLGRGWGLGGAGDNEQFF. CDR3 DNA sequence: TGTGCCAGCAGTTTAGGTCGGGGTTGGGGTCTGGGGGGGGCAGGGGACAATGAGCAGTTCTTC.

This clonotype was counted only a few times. Mismatch with germline at one junction end may stem from a read error. The chain joins TRBV5-5 to TRBJ2-7; 9 positions agree with TRBD1. Per germline, CDR1 SGHKS and CDR2 YYEKEE (reference sequence). The CDR3 consists of 14 residues. The CDR3 here is CASSLEQGALEQYF. As DNA, the CDR3 is TGCGCCAGCAGCTTGGAACAGGGGGCACTGGAGCAGTACTTC. Together with reference TRBV5-5 and TRBJ2-7, the CDR3 gives the full variable domain: DAGVTQSPTHLIKTRGQQVTLRCSPISGHKSVSWYQQVLGQGPQFIFQYYEKEERGRGNFPDRFSARQFPNYSSELNVNALLLGDSALYLCASSLEQGALEQYFGPGTRLTVT.

A word on this clonotype: A much larger clone differs from this one at a single base, so this may be a read error. This chain uses TRBV12-3 or TRBV12-4 with TRBJ2-3; TRBD1 matches 11 bases. The CDR3 loop spans 15 amino acids. The ends lost 8 bases at V and 3 bases at J; junction bases unmatched: 7. DNA of the CDR3: TGTGCCAGCGGCGGACAGGGGGCTACAACAGATACGCAGTATTTT. Translating gives CASGGQGATTDTQYF.

DNA for the CDR3: TGTGCCAGCAGCTTAGCGGCCCCTGGGGAGGGAGGGGTGAACACTGAAGCTTTCTTT. Protein: CASSLAAPGEGGVNTEAFF. V usage is TRBV7-9 and J usage is TRBJ1-1, with a possible D match to TRBD1 (5 bases). Between the trimmed V and J ends, which lost 0 bases and 0 bases, there was a span of 20 bases. Germline CDR1 SEHNR, CDR2 FQNEAQ (reference sequence). CDR3 size: 19 residues.

This chain connects TRBV3-1 to TRBJ2-3; no clear D. V was pared by 0 bases and J by 3 bases, with 7 bases between. The CDR3 covers 14 residues. Per the germline V gene, CDR1 is LGHDT and CDR2 is YNNKEL (reference sequence). CDR3 coding DNA: TGTGCCAGCAGCCAAGAAGTCAGGACAGATACGCAGTATTTT. Encoded protein: CASSQEVRTDTQYF.

This chain uses TRBV29-1 with TRBJ2-7; D unclear. Germline-derived CDR1 and CDR2 are SQVTM and ANQGSEA. The ends were cut back, 4 bases at V and 3 bases at J, with 22 bases in the middle. CDR3 length: 16 amino acids. CDR3: CSVGFPPGARYYEQYF. CDR3 coding DNA: TGCAGCGTTGGGTTTCCGCCTGGCGCGCGCTACTACGAGCAGTACTTC.